This T cell receptor beta chain was obtained from a study of blood T cell repertoires in COVID-19. On the study more broadly: Researchers got acute and convalescent COVID-19 samples from the United States, Italy and Spain.

Looked up from germline, CDR1 is SGHTA and CDR2 is FQGTGA. V shed 5 bases and J shed 6 bases, with 19 bases lying between them. CDR3 length: 15 residues. Produced via immunoSEQ multiplex PCR; TCRdb's table is partial and in-frame only. This sample yields under 200,000 clones, of which about 80% are seen a single time; roughly 3.4% belongs to the top ten. Everyone who took part was roughly 18 to 89 years old, and they came from about 23 US areas. Sequences were obtained from PBMCs or T cells enriched from blood (not recorded which). The chain combines TRBV7-3 with TRBJ1-1; D possibly corresponds to TRBD1 (6 bases). The origin of this receptor is a woman aged 60-75 years who had recovered from COVID-19. DNA for the CDR3: TGTGCCAGCAGCCGCACTGGGGGCGTGGGCTCTGAAGCTTTCTTT. Its translation is CASSRTGGVGSEAFF.